The 28 T cell receptor beta chains listed next were all sequenced from one sample in a study of T cells in Graves' hyperthyroidism and ophthalmopathy. It was RNA transcripts that yielded the amplified TCR beta CDR3 regions. HTBI primers were used for first-round RT-PCR of the TCR CDR3. TCRdb used MiXCR to reprocess the multiplex PCR reads, holding one entry per CDR3 protein. The table lists hundreds of thousands of distinct CDR3 sequences, around 20% of them singletons. The sample was blood. The receptors shown here come from a man aged 25-45 years with Graves' ophthalmopathy.

Only a few counts were recorded for this clonotype. The chain couples TRBV9 to TRBJ1-4, with 11 bases fitting TRBD1. The CDR3 is made up of 15 amino acids. Germline lookup yields CDR1 SGDLS and CDR2 YYNGEE. The V segment lost 4 bases and the J segment 8 bases; nucleotides outside the gene matches: 7. CDR3 sequence reads: CASSHGTGGREKLFF. CDR3 sequence (DNA): TGTGCCAGCAGCCACGGGACAGGGGGACGGGAAAAACTGTTTTTT.

This chain uses TRBV28 with TRBJ2-2; D ambiguous. Germline V gene lookup returns CDR1 MDHEN and CDR2 SYDVKM. The CDR3 contains 15 residues. Between the trimmed V and J ends, which lost 3 bases and 6 bases, there was a span of 14 bases. The CDR3 DNA is TGTGCCAGCAGTTTCGCCTCAGGCTCTTCCGGGGAGCTGTTTTTT. As protein: CASSFASGSSGELFF.

The rearrangement uses TRBV5-1 and TRBJ1-6; 9 bases are a match to TRBD1. Germline values: CDR1 SGHRS, CDR2 YFSETQ. J was trimmed by 9 bases and V by 5 bases; bases with no gene match: 6. This CDR3 is 14 amino acids long. The CDR3 DNA reads TGCGCCAGCAGGCCGGGACAGGGAATTTCACCCCTCCACTTT. Protein product: CASRPGQGISPLHF.

This clonotype was found a few times. The rearrangement uses TRBV5-5 and TRBJ1-5; a weak D match, TRBD1 (6 bases). The CDR3 sequence is 15 residues long. The germline CDR1 and CDR2 sequences are SGHKS and YYEKEE (reference sequence). Trimming took 1 base from V and 1 from J, leaving 9 bases between them. The CDR3 here is CASSLFQGSNQPQHF. CDR3 DNA: TGTGCCAGCAGCTTGTTCCAGGGGAGCAATCAGCCCCAGCATTTT.

There are many counts of this clonotype. The chain uses TRBV7-8 and TRBJ2-7; possible D gene TRBD1, 6 bases. CDR3 length: 15 amino acids. The V end was cut by 5 bases, the J end by 2 bases, with 16 bases between. Germline values: CDR1 SGHVS, CDR2 FQNEAQ. CDR3 sequence: CASSTRWGPAYEQYF. The DNA of the CDR3 is TGTGCCAGCAGCACCCGTTGGGGGCCGGCCTACGAGCAGTACTTC. Supplemented by reference TRBV7-8 and TRBJ2-7, the full variable domain reads GAGVSQSPRYKVAKRGQDVALRCDPISGHVSLFWYQQALGQGPEFLTYFQNEAQLDKSGLPSDRFFAERPEGSVSTLKIQRTQQEDSAVYLCASSTRWGPAYEQYFGPGTRLTVT.

The chain links TRBV6-1 to TRBJ2-2, with D perhaps matching TRBD2 (5 bases). The germline CDR1 and CDR2 sequences are MNHNS and SASEGT. With 6 bases removed from V and 7 bases from J, the gap between germline ends came to 12 bases. This CDR3 region has 13 residues. The CDR3 DNA sequence: TGTGCCAGCAGCATGCATGAGGGCGGGGAGCTGTTTTTT. Its translation is CASSMHEGGELFF.

A word on this clonotype: One end of the junction varies from germline; a read error may be responsible. V usage is TRBV3-1 and J usage is TRBJ2-7; D unclear. The CDR3 spans 12 residues. Germline lookup yields CDR1 LGHDT and CDR2 YNNKEL (reference sequence). CDR3 nucleotide sequence: TGTGCCAACAGCCGAGCCAGTTACGAGCAGTACTTC. This gives the protein CANSRASYEQYF.

This clonotype showed up just a few times. The chain employs TRBV6-1 and TRBJ2-4, with 11 positions matching TRBD2. With V trimmed by 5 bases and J by 3 bases, 9 bases remained unmatched. This CDR3 has 17 amino acids. CDR1 is MNHNS, CDR2 SASEGT, per germline. DNA for the CDR3: TGTGCCAGCAGTCCCATAGCGGGAGGGCCTGTCAAAAACATTCAGTACTTC. This sequence encodes CASSPIAGGPVKNIQYF.

This clonotype was seen many times. This sequence joins TRBV2 and TRBJ2-1; D is unresolved. With 6 bases removed from V and 5 bases from J, the gap between germline ends came to 8 bases. The CDR3 is made up of 12 amino acids. The V gene's germline CDR1 is SNHLY and CDR2 FYNNEI. The CDR3 sequence: CASSESNNEQFF. The CDR3 nucleotides read TGTGCCAGCAGCGAGTCGAACAATGAGCAGTTCTTC.

The chain carries TRBV12-3 or TRBV12-4 and TRBJ2-7; maybe TRBD1 (5 bases). The V end lost 0 bases, the J end lost 0 bases, and 9 bases lay between the germline ends. The CDR3 sequence is 15 residues long. The CDR3: CASSLAPGSSYEQYF. For the CDR3, the DNA is TGTGCCAGCAGTTTAGCGCCAGGGTCCTCCTACGAGCAGTACTTC.

Points on this clonotype: A much larger clone lies one base from this, so it may be a read error. CDR3 DNA: TGTGCCAGCAGCCAACACGGGGCGGGAGTCACAGATACGCGGTATTTT. Protein sequence: CASSQHGAGVTDTRYF. This rearrangement joins TRBV7-9 to TRBJ2-3; the match to TRBD2 covers 7 bases. Germline CDR1 and CDR2: SEHNR and FQNEAQ (reference sequence). The CDR3 runs to 16 residues.

This clonotype was seen a few times. The V gene is TRBV12-3 or TRBV12-4, the J gene TRBJ1-3; D is uncertain. V lost 0 bases and J 3 bases, leaving 6 bases between the germline ends. The CDR3 is made up of 14 amino acids. The CDR3 protein is CASSLAGVGNTIYF. As DNA, the CDR3 is TGTGCCAGCAGTTTAGCTGGGGTTGGAAACACCATATATTTT.

This clonotype was observed a handful of times. The rearrangement joins TRBV20-1 to TRBJ1-2; D uncertain. Germline V gene sequence: CDR1 DFQATT, CDR2 SNEGSKA (reference sequence). The V and J ends lost 5 bases and 5 bases respectively, with 6 bases between them. The CDR3 runs to 10 residues. CDR3 residues: CSARLYGYTF. The CDR3, as DNA: TGCAGTGCTCGCCTGTATGGCTACACCTTC.

The chain couples TRBV7-2 to TRBJ2-7, with 7 bases aligning to TRBD2. The V gene's germline CDR1 is SGHTA and CDR2 FQGNSA. The J segment lost 5 bases and the V segment lost 5 bases, leaving 3 bases of the junction unmatched. The CDR3 length is 12 residues. The CDR3: CASSNLADEQYF. The CDR3 DNA follows: TGTGCCAGCAGCAATCTAGCGGACGAGCAGTACTTC.

V gene TRBV28 combines with J gene TRBJ2-7; 7 positions match TRBD2. With V trimmed by 4 bases and J by 0 bases, 6 bases remained unmatched. This CDR3 is built from 15 residues. Per germline, CDR1 MDHEN and CDR2 SYDVKM. CDR3 loop: CASSSGGSFSYEQYF. CDR3 DNA sequence: TGTGCCAGCAGTTCAGGCGGGAGCTTCTCCTACGAGCAGTACTTC.

CDR3 sequence: CATSRDKGPQETQYF. The CDR3 coding sequence is TGTGCCACCAGCAGAGATAAGGGGCCCCAAGAGACCCAGTACTTC. The chain employs TRBV15 and TRBJ2-5; tentatively, D is TRBD1 (5 bases). Germline-derived CDR1 and CDR2 are LNHNV and YYDKDF (reference sequence). The CDR3 extends over 15 amino acids. V lost 0 bases to trimming and J lost 1 base, with 9 bases between them.

This rearrangement joins TRBV5-6 to TRBJ2-2, with D perhaps matching TRBD1 or TRBD2 (5 bases each). The length of the CDR3 is 15 residues. Germline CDR1 is SGHDT and CDR2 is YYEEEE. With 0 bases removed from V and 4 bases from J, the gap between germline ends came to 10 bases. CDR3: CASSLGDRGTGELFF. The CDR3 bases are TGTGCCAGCAGCTTGGGGGACCGGGGCACCGGGGAGCTGTTTTTT.

Many counts were recorded for this clonotype. J is TRBJ2-5 and V is TRBV2, with 9 bases identical to TRBD2. The germline V gene has CDR1 SNHLY and CDR2 FYNNEI. Unmatched junction bases numbered 3, after V lost 2 bases and J lost 2 bases. This CDR3 spans 15 amino acids. The CDR3 is CASSEWTSAQETQYF. The CDR3 region has the DNA TGTGCCAGCAGTGAATGGACTAGCGCACAAGAGACCCAGTACTTC.

This clonotype occurred a few times. The CDR3 is CASSAVWTGNTGELFF. In nucleotides, the CDR3 is TGTGCCAGCAGCGCCGTTTGGACGGGAAACACCGGGGAGCTGTTTTTT. The V call is TRBV9, the J call TRBJ2-2, with D possibly matching TRBD2 (5 bases). Per the germline V gene, CDR1 is SGDLS and CDR2 is YYNGEE. The CDR3 runs to 16 residues. V was cut by 3 bases and J by 2 bases, with 14 bases left in between.

This clonotype was counted between two and nine times. CDR3 sequence: CASSLLIDSPLGEQYF. The CDR3 nucleotides are TGCGCCAGCAGCCTTTTAATCGACAGCCCCCTAGGCGAGCAGTACTTC. The chain employs TRBV4-1 and TRBJ2-7, with D perhaps TRBD1 (5 bases). Germline V gives CDR1 MGHRA, CDR2 YSYEKL. V gave up 4 bases and J gave up 6 bases, with 22 bases separating them. The CDR3 consists of 16 residues.

This clonotype has just a few counts. This chain connects TRBV6-2 or TRBV6-3 to TRBJ2-5, with TRBD1 identical over 7 bases. Germline V gene data show CDR1 as MNHEY and CDR2 as SVGEGT. The CDR3 is made up of 15 amino acids. With 0 bases clipped from V and 4 bases from J, the junction kept 5 bases outside the gene matches. DNA of the CDR3: TGTGCCAGCAGTTACTCCTTACCAGGGGGAGAGACCCAGTACTTC. As protein: CASSYSLPGGETQYF.

This clonotype showed up just a few times. The genes are TRBV28 and TRBJ1-6; D perhaps matches TRBD1 (5 bases). Germline lookup yields CDR1 MDHEN and CDR2 SYDVKM. V was pared by 6 bases and J by 10 bases, with 10 bases between. The CDR3 loop spans 12 amino acids. CDR3 nucleotides: TGTGCCAGCAGACTACAGGAATCACCCCTCCACTTT. Translating it yields CASRLQESPLHF.

The genes are TRBV7-9 and TRBJ1-2; the D is unclear. The CDR3 totals 14 residues. Looked up from germline, CDR1 is SEHNR and CDR2 is FQNEAQ (reference sequence). The V and J ends lost 5 bases and 4 bases respectively, with 14 bases between them. As DNA, the CDR3 is TGTGCCAGCAGCCCATACGGGGATACCTATGGCTACACCTTC. It translates to CASSPYGDTYGYTF.

This clonotype has ten or more counts. J is TRBJ2-1 and V is TRBV4-2; 10 positions agree with TRBD2. The germline CDR1 and CDR2 sequences are LGHNA and YNFKEQ. With 4 bases clipped from V and 8 bases from J, the junction kept 11 bases outside the gene matches. CDR3 length: 16 residues. CDR3 nucleotide sequence: TGTGCCAGCAGCCTCACGGGGAGCGGGAGGGCTGATGAGCAGTTCTTC. It yields the protein CASSLTGSGRADEQFF.

This rearrangement joins TRBV6-1 to TRBJ2-4; D not resolved. The CDR3 sequence is 15 residues long. The germline gives CDR1 MNHNS, CDR2 SASEGT. V lost 3 bases and J 1 base, leaving 10 bases between the germline ends. The CDR3 here is CASSDDGLAKNIQYF. In nucleotides, the CDR3 is TGTGCCAGCAGTGATGATGGTTTGGCCAAAAACATTCAGTACTTC.

The table lists this clonotype with a few counts. This may be a read error, as it is one base from a much larger clone. The gene calls are TRBV3-1 and TRBJ2-7; 8 bases line up with TRBD1. The V and J ends lost 1 base and 2 bases, in that order; junction bases with no gene match: 1. Germline-derived CDR1 and CDR2 are LGHDT and YNNKEL (reference sequence). The CDR3 spans 14 residues. The chain's CDR3 is CASSQVQGAYEQYF. CDR3 DNA: TGTGCCAGCAGCCAAGTACAGGGGGCCTACGAGCAGTACTTC.

The chain joins TRBV9 to TRBJ2-2; D perhaps matches TRBD2 (5 bases). V was cut by 2 bases and J by 6 bases, with 11 bases left in between. The CDR3 is 14 residues long. CDR1 is SGDLS and CDR2 is YYNGEE in the germline V gene. The CDR3 is CASSVRAGAGELFF. For the CDR3, the DNA is TGTGCCAGCAGCGTGAGGGCCGGAGCCGGGGAGCTGTTTTTT.

This clonotype has ten or more counts. V usage is TRBV6-1 and J usage is TRBJ1-5; D not certain. CDR3 length: 14 amino acids. CDR1 and CDR2 from the germline V gene are MNHNS and SASEGT. V shed 3 bases and J shed 0 bases, with 6 bases lying between them. The CDR3 nucleotides read TGTGCCAGCAGTGAGCTGGGTAGCAATCAGCCCCAGCATTTT. As protein: CASSELGSNQPQHF.